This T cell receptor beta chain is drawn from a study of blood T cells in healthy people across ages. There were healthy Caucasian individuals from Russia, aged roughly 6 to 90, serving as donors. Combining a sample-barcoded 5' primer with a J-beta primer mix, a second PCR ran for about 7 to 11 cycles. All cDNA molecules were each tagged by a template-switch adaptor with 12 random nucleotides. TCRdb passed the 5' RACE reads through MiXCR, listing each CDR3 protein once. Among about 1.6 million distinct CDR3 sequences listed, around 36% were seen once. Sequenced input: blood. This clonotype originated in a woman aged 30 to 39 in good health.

CDR3 loop: CASSLARDEIQLFF. The CDR3, as DNA: TGTGCCAGCAGTTTGGCCCGGGACGAGATCCAACTGTTTTTT. The rearrangement uses TRBV12-3 or TRBV12-4 and TRBJ1-4; a possible D gene is TRBD1 (5 bases). This CDR3 has 14 amino acids. V lost 3 bases, J lost 12 bases, and 17 bases lay in between.